The present T cell receptor beta chain was sequenced within a study of cytomegalovirus exposure and HLA in healthy donors. General study points: HLA alleles were associated with 15,000 to 20,000 TCR beta sequences in a later analysis at 0.05 false discovery rate. There were several of the most significant clusters that appeared linked to common viral pathogens in a later analysis.

Trimming removed 2 bases at V and 1 base at J, with 7 bases between. CDR1 is SNHLY, CDR2 FYNNEI, per germline. The CDR3 totals 14 residues. Points on this clone: Its specificity is not known.

The PCR employed 60 Vbeta primers together with 13 Jbeta primers. Clones were sequenced by immunoSEQ multiplex PCR, and TCRdb holds only the in-frame ones, with some missing. The table includes around 210,000 clones, around 84% detected once. The receptor's source is a girl aged 2-10 years in good health and CMV-seronegative. V and J are TRBV2 and TRBJ2-3; D remains ambiguous. The sequenced sample was PBMCs. CDR3 region: CASSESLGTDTQYF. Written as DNA, the CDR3 is TGTGCCAGCAGTGAATCCCTTGGCACAGATACGCAGTATTTT. Filled out from reference TRBV2 and TRBJ2-3, the complete variable domain reads EPEVTQTPSHQVTQMGQEVILRCVPISNHLYFYWYRQILGQKVEFLVSFYNNEISEKSEIFDDQFSVERPDGSNFTLKIRSTKLEDSAMYFCASSESLGTDTQYFGPGTRLTVL.